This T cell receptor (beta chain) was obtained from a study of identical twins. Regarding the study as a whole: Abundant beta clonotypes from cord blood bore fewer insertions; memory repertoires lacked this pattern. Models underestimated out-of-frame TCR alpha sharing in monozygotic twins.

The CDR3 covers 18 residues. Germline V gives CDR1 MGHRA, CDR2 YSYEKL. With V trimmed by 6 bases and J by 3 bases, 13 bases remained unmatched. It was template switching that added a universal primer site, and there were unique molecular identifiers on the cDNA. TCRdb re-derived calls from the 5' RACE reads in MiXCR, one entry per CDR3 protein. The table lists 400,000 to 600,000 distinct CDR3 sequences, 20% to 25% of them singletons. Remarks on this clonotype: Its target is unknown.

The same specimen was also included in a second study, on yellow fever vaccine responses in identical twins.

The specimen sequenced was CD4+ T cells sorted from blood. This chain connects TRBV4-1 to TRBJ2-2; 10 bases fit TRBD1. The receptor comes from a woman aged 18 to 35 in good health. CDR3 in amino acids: CASSPGLTGGKHTGELFF. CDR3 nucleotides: TGCGCCAGCAGTCCGGGACTGACAGGGGGCAAGCACACCGGGGAGCTGTTTTTT.